Listed here are 18 T cell receptor beta chains from one sample, sequenced in a study of blood T cells in healthy people across ages. Primers used in a second PCR of about 6 to 11 cycles were a sample-barcoded 5' primer and a J-beta primer mix. TCRdb itself ran the 5' RACE reads through MiXCR, one entry per CDR3 protein. The sample shows about a million distinct CDR3 sequences, roughly 50% of them seen only once. Sequencing was performed on blood. These receptors all come from a woman aged 55-75 years in good health.

The chain couples TRBV7-2 to TRBJ2-7; the match to TRBD2 covers 7 bases. The CDR3 totals 17 residues. V was pared by 3 bases and J by 0 bases, with 11 bases of the junction left unmatched. Germline assignment: CDR1 SGHTA and CDR2 FQGNSA. The CDR3 sequence is CASSLRVGLADSYEQYF. In DNA form, the CDR3 reads TGTGCCAGCAGCTTGCGGGTTGGCCTAGCGGACTCCTACGAGCAGTACTTC.

The CDR3 here is CASSYSTQGGGTGELFF. The CDR3 DNA reads as TGTGCCAGCAGTTACTCGACCCAGGGAGGCGGCACCGGGGAGCTGTTTTTT. This chain joins TRBV6-5 and TRBJ2-2, with a weak D call TRBD2 (6 bases). Germline V gene sequence: CDR1 MNHEY, CDR2 SVGAGI. The V and J ends lost 0 bases and 4 bases respectively, with 15 bases between them. CDR3 length: 17 amino acids.

The chain has TRBV7-9 and TRBJ2-3, with TRBD2 as a possible D gene (5 bases). Trimming removed 0 bases from V and 4 bases from J, with 11 bases in between. The CDR3 sequence is 15 residues long. Germline CDR1 reads SEHNR; CDR2 reads FQNEAQ (reference sequence). The DNA of the CDR3 is TGTGCCAGCAGCTTAGCTGCCGGGGTGGCAGATACGCAGTATTTT. Protein sequence: CASSLAAGVADTQYF.

There are many counts of this clonotype. The CDR3 DNA is TGTGCCAGCAGCCCCCAAGGGGCCAGGGGCTACACCTTC. Translation gives CASSPQGARGYTF. The chain is built from TRBV7-9 and TRBJ1-2; D is perhaps TRBD1 (5 bases). The CDR3 spans 13 residues. Germline assignment: CDR1 SEHNR and CDR2 FQNEAQ (reference sequence). The germline V and J ends were trimmed by 5 bases and 8 bases, with 15 bases remaining between them.

The sample holds a few counts of this clonotype. The rearrangement joins TRBV29-1 to TRBJ2-6; D call uncertain. Trimming stripped 4 bases from V and 0 bases from J, with 13 bases between. Per germline, CDR1 SQVTM and CDR2 ANQGSEA. The CDR3 contains 16 residues. CDR3 loop: CSVAGEPLSGANVLTF. CDR3 coding DNA: TGCAGCGTTGCTGGAGAGCCCCTCTCTGGGGCCAACGTCCTGACTTTC.

With respect to this clonotype: At one boundary the junction diverges from the germline segment, which might be a read error. This rearrangement joins TRBV3-1 to TRBJ2-1, with 9 bases fitting TRBD2. CDR3 length equals 16 residues. The germline gives CDR1 LGHDT, CDR2 YNNKEL (reference sequence). The CDR3 region has the DNA TGTGCCAGCGGCCAGGAGTCCCCGGGACTAGCCGATGAGCAGTTCTTC. Amino acid sequence: CASGQESPGLADEQFF.

V usage is TRBV18 and J usage is TRBJ2-1; no clear D gene. V dropped 3 bases and J dropped 6 bases, with 9 bases sitting between them. The CDR3 is 13 amino acids. The germline V gene has CDR1 KGHSH and CDR2 LQKENI. CDR3 nucleotide sequence: TGTGCCAGCTCACCTTCTTTTGTCAATGAGCAGTTCTTC. This codes for CASSPSFVNEQFF.

This chain connects TRBV3-1 to TRBJ1-4; D is undetermined. This CDR3 is 14 amino acids long. The V and J ends lost 0 bases and 8 bases respectively, with 10 bases between them. Germline V CDR1 and CDR2: LGHDT, YNNKEL (reference sequence). The CDR3 loop is CASSQDPGSEKLFF. CDR3 nucleotide sequence: TGTGCCAGCAGCCAAGATCCTGGTTCCGAAAAACTGTTTTTT.

The chain joins TRBV18 to TRBJ1-1; 7 nucleotides align to TRBD1. The CDR3 is 17 amino acids. J lost 1 base, V lost 2 bases, and 10 bases had no gene match. CDR1 and CDR2 from the germline V gene are KGHSH and LQKENI. The CDR3 spells CASSPTPGGNKNTEAFF. For the CDR3, the DNA is TGTGCCAGCTCACCAACCCCAGGGGGAAACAAGAACACTGAAGCTTTCTTT.

This clonotype came up a few times. The chain uses TRBV7-6 and TRBJ1-2; 10 bases are a match to TRBD1. The CDR3 spans 17 residues. CDR1 is SGHVS and CDR2 is FNYEAQ in the germline V gene. The V segment lost 0 bases and the J segment 7 bases; nucleotides outside the gene matches: 11. CDR3 in amino acids: CASSLAFSGQGTGGYTF. Written as DNA, the CDR3 is TGTGCCAGCAGCTTAGCGTTTTCGGGACAGGGGACGGGTGGCTACACCTTC.

The chain uses TRBV30 and TRBJ2-7; D tentatively reads TRBD1 or TRBD2 (6 bases each). Germline V gene data show CDR1 as GTSNPN and CDR2 as SVGIG (reference sequence). V was trimmed by 8 bases and J by 6 bases, leaving 14 bases between them. This CDR3 has 11 residues. The chain's CDR3 is CAGGRGLEQYF. In nucleotides, the CDR3 is TGTGCCGGGGGACGGGGGCTCGAGCAGTACTTC.

The gene calls are TRBV29-1 and TRBJ2-1, with 8 nucleotides matching TRBD1. The V gene's germline CDR1 is SQVTM and CDR2 ANQGSEA. The CDR3 has 13 amino acids. V trimming: 8 bases; J trimming: 5 bases; junction bases outside the gene matches: 8. The CDR3 sequence is CSQVQGGDNEQFF. The CDR3 coding sequence is TGCAGCCAGGTACAGGGGGGAGACAATGAGCAGTTCTTC.

In this sample, this clonotype turned up a few times. This chain joins TRBV7-9 and TRBJ2-3; unclear D gene. Germline V lookup: CDR1 SEHNR, CDR2 FQNEAQ (reference sequence). The CDR3 totals 15 residues. V was clipped by 4 bases and J by 2 bases, with 13 bases between them. CDR3 sequence reads: CASSSPLVPTDTQYF. The CDR3 bases are TGTGCCAGCAGCTCACCCTTAGTCCCCACAGATACGCAGTATTTT.

The rearrangement joins TRBV4-1 to TRBJ2-7, with TRBD2 matching 14 bases. The CDR3 runs to 19 residues. With 1 base clipped from V and 6 bases from J, the junction kept 14 bases outside the gene matches. Germline CDR1 MGHRA, CDR2 YSYEKL. The CDR3 coding sequence is TGCGCCAGCAGCCAAGTATTTTCCGGACTAGCGGGAGGACTTGGCGAGCAGTACTTC. Translated: CASSQVFSGLAGGLGEQYF.

The rearrangement links TRBV9 to TRBJ2-7, with a possible D match to TRBD1 (6 bases). The germline V and J ends were trimmed by 3 bases and 1 base, with 14 bases remaining between them. The CDR3 has 15 residues. Looked up from germline, CDR1 is SGDLS and CDR2 is YYNGEE. The CDR3: CASSAGQGTSYEQYF. The CDR3 DNA is TGTGCCAGCAGCGCAGGGCAGGGGACATCCTACGAGCAGTACTTC.

This chain links TRBV6-2 or TRBV6-3 with TRBJ2-6; a weak D match, TRBD1 (6 bases). The CDR3 is 15 amino acids. Germline V gene data show CDR1 as MNHEY and CDR2 as SVGEGT. Trimming stripped 6 bases from V and 0 bases from J, with 9 bases between. The CDR3 loop is CASRRTDSGANVLTF. The DNA for the CDR3 is TGTGCCAGCAGACGGACAGACTCTGGGGCCAACGTCCTGACTTTC.

J is TRBJ2-7 and V is TRBV7-2; 7 nucleotides line up with TRBD2. Judging by the DNA end, TRBJ2-4 fits better; the J call may be wrong. Germline V CDR1 and CDR2: SGHTA, FQGNSA. The length of the CDR3 is 15 residues. Here the CDR3 reads CASSRGRGVENIQYF. Here the CDR3 DNA reads TGTGCCAGCAGTCGCGGGAGAGGGGTGGAAAACATTCAGTACTTC.

The V and J genes are TRBV28 and TRBJ2-7; D may be TRBD1 (6 bases). Germline V lookup: CDR1 MDHEN, CDR2 SYDVKM. The CDR3 loop spans 15 amino acids. V was shortened by 6 bases and J by 0 bases, with 15 bases between the two germline ends. The CDR3 DNA sequence: TGTGCCAGCAGGTACCGGGACACTCTCTCCTACGAGCAGTACTTC. This gives the protein CASRYRDTLSYEQYF.